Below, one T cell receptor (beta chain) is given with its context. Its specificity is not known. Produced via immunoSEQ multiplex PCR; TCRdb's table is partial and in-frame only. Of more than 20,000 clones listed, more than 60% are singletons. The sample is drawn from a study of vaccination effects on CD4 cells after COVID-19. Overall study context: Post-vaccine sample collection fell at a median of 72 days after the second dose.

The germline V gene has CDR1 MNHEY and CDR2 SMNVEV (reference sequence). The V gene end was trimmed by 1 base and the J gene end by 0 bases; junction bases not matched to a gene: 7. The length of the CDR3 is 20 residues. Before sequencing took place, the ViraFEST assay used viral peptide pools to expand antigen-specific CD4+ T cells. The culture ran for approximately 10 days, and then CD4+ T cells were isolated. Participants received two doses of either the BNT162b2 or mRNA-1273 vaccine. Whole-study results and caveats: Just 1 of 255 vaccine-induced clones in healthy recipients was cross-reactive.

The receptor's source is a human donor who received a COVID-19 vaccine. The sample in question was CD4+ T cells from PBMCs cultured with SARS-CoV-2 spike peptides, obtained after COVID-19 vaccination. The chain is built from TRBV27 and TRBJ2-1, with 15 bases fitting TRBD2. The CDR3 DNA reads TGTGCCAGCAGTTTATATCGGACTAGCGGGGGGGGTAGCTCCTACAATGAGCAGTTCTTC. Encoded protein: CASSLYRTSGGGSSYNEQFF.